These 10 T cell receptor beta chains came from one sample sequenced in a study of T cell repertoires in ileal Crohn's disease. Method: immunoSEQ multiplex PCR; TCRdb's copy keeps in-frame clones and lacks some. This table holds over 8,000 clones, 80% found once. Sequences were obtained from ileal tissue. The receptors come from an adult with Crohn's disease.

This chain uses TRBV19 with TRBJ2-5; 10 nucleotides match TRBD2. Per germline, CDR1 LNHDA and CDR2 SQIVND (reference sequence). Trimming removed 4 bases from V and 3 bases from J; junction bases left unmatched: 2. CDR3 size: 14 residues. CDR3 sequence reads: CASSTGTSEETQYF. CDR3 DNA: TGTGCCAGTAGTACCGGGACTAGCGAAGAGACCCAGTACTTC.

V is TRBV7-9 and J is TRBJ2-5; tentative D call: TRBD2 (7 bases). Germline-derived CDR1 and CDR2 are SEHNR and FQNEAQ (reference sequence). The CDR3 contains 14 residues. V gave up 5 bases and J gave up 9 bases, with 19 bases separating them. CDR3 protein: CASSQGGAREAQYF. CDR3 coding DNA: TGTGCCAGCAGCCAAGGGGGGGCGAGGGAGGCCCAGTACTTC.

This clone was seen a handful of times. The chain couples TRBV9 to TRBJ2-1, with D perhaps matching TRBD2 (7 bases). The germline V gene has CDR1 SGDLS and CDR2 YYNGEE. The V end lost 2 bases, the J end lost 9 bases, and 18 bases lay between the germline ends. CDR3 size: 15 residues. CDR3 loop: CASSVGGPGAAEQFF. The DNA of the CDR3 is TGTGCCAGCAGCGTCGGGGGGCCGGGGGCTGCTGAGCAGTTCTTC.

The chain joins TRBV6-1 to TRBJ2-7, with TRBD2 identical over 7 bases. CDR3 length: 14 residues. The germline gives CDR1 MNHNS, CDR2 SASEGT. V shed 2 bases and J 6 bases; nucleotides not matched to a gene: 7. The CDR3: CASSEKGRGIEQYF. In DNA, the CDR3 is TGTGCCAGCAGTGAAAAGGGGCGGGGGATCGAGCAGTACTTC.

The V and J genes are TRBV6-1 and TRBJ1-2, with D hard to call. Germline-derived CDR1 and CDR2 are MNHNS and SASEGT. CDR3 length: 14 residues. With 0 bases removed from V and 7 bases from J, the gap between germline ends came to 12 bases. CDR3: CASSEAAGSGGYTF. CDR3 coding DNA: TGTGCCAGCAGTGAAGCCGCAGGCTCTGGTGGCTACACCTTC.

As regards this clone: The junction and the germline gene differ at one end; a read error may be behind it. The J gene is TRBJ2-1, the V gene TRBV2; D is perhaps TRBD2 (6 bases). Germline V gene data show CDR1 as SNHLY and CDR2 as FYNNEI. The CDR3 is 12 residues long. The CDR3 region is CASHGEAAFAVF. Written as DNA, the CDR3 is TGTGCCAGCCACGGGGAGGCGGCCTTCGCGGTCTTC.

The chain links TRBV7-2 to TRBJ2-7; a weak D match, TRBD2 (6 bases). V lost 5 bases and J lost 3, with 11 bases in between. Germline CDR1 SGHTA, CDR2 FQGNSA. The CDR3 extends over 13 amino acids. The CDR3 DNA reads as TGTGCCAGCAGCCGGGACTCAAACTACGAGCAGTACTTC. Translation: CASSRDSNYEQYF.

This sequence joins TRBV30 and TRBJ2-3; TRBD1 might be the D (6 bases). Germline assignment: CDR1 GTSNPN and CDR2 SVGIG (reference sequence). The ends were cut back, 0 bases at V and 3 bases at J, with 10 bases in the middle. The CDR3 loop spans 14 amino acids. The CDR3 spells CAWSVGGPTDTQYF. Written as DNA, the CDR3 is TGTGCCTGGAGTGTAGGGGGACCAACAGATACGCAGTATTTT.

The gene calls are TRBV21-1 and TRBJ2-7. TRBV21-1 is an annotated pseudogene. The CDR3 runs to 17 residues. The CDR3 sequence is CASSKAQLKGLPYEQYF. The CDR3 DNA sequence: TGTGCCAGCAGCAAAGCGCAGCTTAAAGGGCTTCCCTACGAGCAGTACTTC.

This clone appeared once. This sequence joins TRBV5-6 and TRBJ1-5; a possible D gene is TRBD1 (5 bases). This CDR3 contains 15 residues. The V end was cut by 4 bases, the J end by 7 bases, with 18 bases between. Germline V lookup: CDR1 SGHDT, CDR2 YYEEEE. As DNA, the CDR3 is TGTGCCAGCAGCCGTAGGGACGTGCGGGGCCAGCCCCAGCATTTT. This translates into CASSRRDVRGQPQHF. Looking up the rest from reference TRBV5-6 and TRBJ1-5 gives the full variable domain: DAGVTQSPTHLIKTRGQQVTLRCSPKSGHDTVSWYQQALGQGPQFIFQYYEEEERQRGNFPDRFSGHQFPNYSSELNVNALLLGDSALYLCASSRRDVRGQPQHFGDGTRLSIL.